At least ten counts were recorded for the clone carrying this TCR beta chain. Its antigen remains unidentified. Each diagnosis drew on symptoms, thyroxine, TRAb, thyroid ultrasound and orbital computed tomography findings. The PBMCs were taken from about 9.7 ml of fresh peripheral blood. Amplification of TCR beta CDR3 regions was performed using RNA transcripts as template. With the HTBI primer set, the TCR CDR3 went through a first round of RT-PCR. MiXCR, run by TCRdb on the multiplex PCR reads, gives a single entry per CDR3 protein. The sample carries a few hundred thousand distinct CDR3 sequences, roughly 16% recorded once. This sample is part of a study of T cells in Graves' hyperthyroidism and ophthalmopathy. As for the study in general: Peripheral blood was drawn at first diagnosis, prior to all treatment.

Findings and caveats of the study: Most expanded thyroid clonotypes above 0.001 also appeared in blood.

The sequence came from a woman in her thirties or forties with Graves' ophthalmopathy. The sample comprised blood.

The CDR3 DNA is TGTGCCAGCAGCTTAGGACTAGCGGGAGCATATGAGCAGTTCTTC. This gives the protein CASSLGLAGAYEQFF. This chain connects TRBV7-3 to TRBJ2-1, with 13 bases fitting TRBD2. CDR1 and CDR2 from the germline V gene are SGHTA and FQGTGA. The CDR3 has 15 amino acids. Trimming cost V 2 bases and J 8 bases; bases outside gene matches: 3.